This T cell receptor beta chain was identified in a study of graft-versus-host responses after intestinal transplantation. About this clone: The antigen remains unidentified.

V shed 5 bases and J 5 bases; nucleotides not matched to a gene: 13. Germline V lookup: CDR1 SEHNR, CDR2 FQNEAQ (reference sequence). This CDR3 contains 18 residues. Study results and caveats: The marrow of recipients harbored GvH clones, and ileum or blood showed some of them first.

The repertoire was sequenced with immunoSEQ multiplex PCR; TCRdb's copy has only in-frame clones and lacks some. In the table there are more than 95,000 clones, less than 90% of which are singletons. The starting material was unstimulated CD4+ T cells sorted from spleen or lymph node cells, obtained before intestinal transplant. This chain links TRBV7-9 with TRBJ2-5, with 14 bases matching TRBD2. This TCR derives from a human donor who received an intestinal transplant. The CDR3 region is CASSARLAGGRFVETQYF. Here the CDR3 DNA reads TGTGCCAGCAGCGCCCGACTAGCGGGGGGGCGATTCGTGGAGACCCAGTACTTC.